These T cell receptor beta chains were read from a single sample in a study of intratumoral heterogeneity in liver cancer. The table came from immunoSEQ multiplex PCR; TCRdb's copy has only in-frame clones and leaves some out. The repertoire has roughly 7,000 clones, 55% of them found once; the top ten carry 11% to 15%. Here the sequenced sample was tumor tissue, taken before any cancer treatment. All receptors derive from a man between 65 and 85 years old with hepatocellular carcinoma. The CDR3 runs from the conserved cysteine through the conserved F or W. The D gene is left open where the match is weak. A clone size is listed for some rows: how often the clone was seen (once, few, many), or a class if it is expanded.

V: TRBV6-5
J: TRBJ2-7
size: NA
D: NA
length: 14
CDR3: CASSKRLGVYEQYF
DNA: TGTGCCAGCTCAAAAAGACTAGGAGTCTACGAGCAGTACTTC

V: TRBV4-2
J: TRBJ1-1
size: NA
D: TRBD1
length: 15
CDR3: CASSHQGGINTEAFF
DNA: TGTGCCAGCAGCCACCAGGGGGGTATAAACACTGAAGCTTTCTTT

V: TRBV5-1
J: TRBJ1-2
size: few
D: TRBD1
length: 14
CDR3: CASSLGDRTYGYTF
DNA: TGCGCCAGCAGCTTAGGGGACAGGACCTATGGCTACACCTTC

V: TRBV6-1
J: TRBJ1-2
size: medium-sized
D: NA
length: 14
CDR3: CASSEVEGSYGYTF
DNA: TGTGCCAGCAGTGAAGTGGAGGGGAGCTATGGCTACACCTTC

V: TRBV5-4
J: TRBJ1-4
size: medium-sized
D: NA
length: 15
CDR3: CASSLSGTPNEKLFF
DNA: TGTGCCAGCAGCTTATCTGGGACACCGAATGAAAAACTGTTTTTT

V: TRBV12-3/TRBV12-4
J: TRBJ1-2
size: medium-sized
D: NA
length: 13
CDR3: CASSSGTFHGYTF
DNA: TGTGCCAGCAGTTCCGGGACATTCCATGGCTACACCTTC

V: TRBV7-2
J: TRBJ1-1
size: few
D: TRBD1
length: 15
CDR3: CASSLEDRGRTEAFF
DNA: TGTGCCAGCAGCTTAGAGGACAGGGGAAGGACTGAAGCTTTCTTT

V: TRBV5-1
J: TRBJ2-1
size: NA
D: NA
length: 13
CDR3: CASNQGAYNEQFF
DNA: TGCGCCAGCAACCAGGGAGCGTACAATGAGCAGTTCTTC

V: TRBV7-9
J: TRBJ1-1
size: NA
D: TRBD1
length: 17
CDR3: CASSFRTGGSVVTEAFF
DNA: TGTGCCAGCAGCTTCCGGACAGGGGGCTCAGTAGTGACTGAAGCTTTCTTT

V: TRBV7-9
J: TRBJ1-3
size: few
D: NA
length: 14
CDR3: CASSLRSAGNTIYF
DNA: TGTGCCAGCAGCTTACGGTCGGCTGGAAACACCATATATTTT

V: TRBV4-3
J: TRBJ2-1
size: NA
D: NA
length: 14
CDR3: CASSQRRDNYEQFF
DNA: TGCGCCAGCAGCCAACGTCGGGATAACTATGAGCAGTTCTTC

V: TRBV29-1
J: TRBJ1-4
size: NA
D: NA
length: 13
CDR3: CSVLDGLNEKLFF
DNA: TGCAGCGTTCTAGACGGGCTAAATGAAAAACTGTTTTTT

V: TRBV5-1
J: TRBJ2-7
size: few
D: TRBD2
length: 15
CDR3: CASSLEASGFYEQYF
DNA: TGCGCCAGCAGCTTGGAGGCTAGCGGGTTCTACGAGCAGTACTTC

V: TRBV6-5
J: TRBJ2-2
size: NA
D: NA
length: 15
CDR3: CASSYSMVSAGELFF
DNA: TGTGCCAGCAGTTACTCGATGGTATCGGCCGGGGAGCTGTTTTTT

V: TRBV18
J: TRBJ1-1
size: NA
D: TRBD1
length: 15
CDR3: CASSPKLQGWTEAFF
DNA: TGTGCCAGCTCACCAAAACTACAGGGGTGGACTGAAGCTTTCTTT

V: TRBV10-3
J: TRBJ2-7
size: NA
D: NA
length: 11
CDR3: CATGLAYEQYF
DNA: TGTGCCACCGGATTAGCCTACGAGCAGTACTTC

V: TRBV7-2
J: TRBJ2-7
size: NA
D: NA
length: 13
CDR3: CASSLVAVGEQYF
DNA: TGTGCCAGCAGCTTAGTTGCAGTTGGCGAGCAGTACTTC

V: TRBV6-2/TRBV6-3
J: TRBJ1-5
size: few
D: NA
length: 15
CDR3: CASSPPTAGHQPQHF
DNA: TGTGCCAGCAGTCCACCGACGGCAGGGCATCAGCCCCAGCATTTT

V: TRBV5-4
J: TRBJ2-3
size: NA
D: NA
length: 16
CDR3: CASSLDRARSADTQYF
DNA: TGTGCCAGCAGCCTCGACCGGGCGCGGAGCGCAGATACGCAGTATTTT

V: TRBV5-6
J: TRBJ1-2
size: NA
D: TRBD1
length: 14
CDR3: CASSLAGTGYDYTF
DNA: TGTGCCAGCAGCTTGGCCGGGACAGGGTATGACTACACCTTC